This T cell receptor (beta chain) was found in a study of CD8 T cells in ankylosing spondylitis (TCRdb year 2017). Regarding the research as a whole: To find TCR variants linked to disease, the study profiled T cell receptor beta repertoires in ankylosing spondylitis patients and healthy donors. Samples of peripheral blood were taken, and for ankylosing spondylitis patients, synovial fluid was collected as well. The full study cohort was made up of about two dozen ankylosing spondylitis patients and some 100 healthy donors. Study-level results and caveats: Significant enrichment of the disease-linked clones was reported in matched synovial fluid samples from ankylosing spondylitis patients. Some of the motif variants had been reported before in the synovial fluid and blood of reactive arthritis patients, a finding that suggests common disease-initiation mechanisms. In peripheral blood, the disease-linked clones were found at relatively low frequencies and had a CD8+ phenotype. Blood from ankylosing spondylitis patients appeared to be characterized by a TCR beta motif made up of under ten highly homologous amino acid variants.

Sequencing relied on an Illumina MiSeq. Quantitative 5'-RACE with molecular barcodes was used to prepare TCR beta libraries. As for the authors' bioinformatics: A new computational method based on a probabilistic model of VDJ rearrangement was used to identify disease-linked TCR variants. TCRdb applied fastp at Q25 and MiXCR to the public reads, then kept only in-frame beta chains. Each CDR3 protein appears once, grouped with its most common genes and DNA. TCRdb, not the authors, supplied the V and J calls. Within this sample are tens of thousands of distinct CDR3 sequences, with 16% of them counted one time only. The ten biggest clones cover around 50% of the sample. The CDR3 starts with the cysteine, ends with the phenylalanine, and has 13 residues. The retained sequence is limited to the CDR3, 39 bases, with the frame set at the first base. V is trimmed back by 3 bases and J by 5 bases, and the junction contains 2 bases that no gene match accounts for. The germline V gene specifies SGHAT as CDR1 and FQNNGV as CDR2.

Notes on this clonotype: Its specific antigen is unknown. No clone much larger than this one lies a single base away; base qualities are absent.

The chain links TRBV11-2 with TRBJ2-3; the central 7 bases match TRBD2. The sample consisted of blood. The sequence was obtained from a male donor with ankylosing spondylitis or in good health (not recorded which). The DNA is as follows: TGTGCCAGCAGCTTTGGGGGGGGAGATACGCAGTATTTT. This is translated as CASSFGGGDTQYF.